These 29 T cell receptor beta chains originate from one sample sequenced in a study of blood T cell repertoires in COVID-19. Sequencing used immunoSEQ multiplex PCR; TCRdb keeps in-frame clones, though not all of them. Among around 230,000 clones listed, 80% to 90% were seen once. The source material was peripheral blood. The receptor source for this set is a woman aged 40 to 49 with active or convalescent COVID-19.

The V call is TRBV19, the J call TRBJ1-5; D is perhaps TRBD1 (6 bases). Between the trimmed V and J ends, which lost 7 bases and 3 bases, there was a span of 13 bases. Germline CDR1 reads LNHDA; CDR2 reads SQIVND (reference sequence). The CDR3 covers 14 residues. The CDR3 sequence is CASTPTGSNQPQHF. The CDR3 coding sequence is TGTGCCAGTACTCCGACAGGATCCAATCAGCCCCAGCATTTT. Together with reference TRBV19 and TRBJ1-5, the CDR3 gives the full variable domain: DGGITQSPKYLFRKEGQNVTLSCEQNLNHDAMYWYRQDPGQGLRLIYYSQIVNDFQKGDIAEGYSVSREKKESFPLTVTSAQKNPTAFYLCASTPTGSNQPQHFGDGTRLSIL.

This clone was counted between two and nine times. The chain recombines TRBV25-1 with TRBJ2-2; 7 bases align to TRBD1. J lost 3 bases, V lost 1 base, and 2 bases had no gene match. Germline lookup yields CDR1 MGHDK and CDR2 SYGVNS. The length of the CDR3 is 15 residues. The CDR3 nucleotides are TGTGCCAGCAGTGAATCAACAGGGGACACCGGGGAGCTGTTTTTT. Translated: CASSESTGDTGELFF.

The sample holds a few counts of this clone. The chain carries TRBV30 and TRBJ2-7; D is uncertain. There are 9 residues in the CDR3. Germline V gives CDR1 GTSNPN, CDR2 SVGIG (reference sequence). The V gene lost 6 bases and the J gene lost 3 bases, with 3 bases spanning the gap. This CDR3 is CACGYEQYF. CDR3 DNA sequence: TGTGCCTGCGGCTACGAGCAGTACTTC.

V gene TRBV4-2 combines with J gene TRBJ2-7; perhaps TRBD2 as D (5 bases). V was pared by 1 base and J by 3 bases, with 13 bases between. The CDR3 consists of 15 residues. The germline V gene encodes CDR1 LGHNA and CDR2 YNFKEQ. CDR3 residues: CASSQGERAGYEQYF. CDR3 in DNA: TGTGCCAGCAGCCAAGGGGAAAGGGCGGGCTACGAGCAGTACTTC.

J is TRBJ1-2 and V is TRBV10-1, with TRBD1 matching 9 bases. V gave up 3 bases and J gave up 4 bases; unmatched junction bases: 6. The CDR3 consists of 15 residues. Germline-derived CDR1 and CDR2 are WNHNN and SYGVQD (reference sequence). The chain's CDR3 is CASSEPDRGPYGYTF. The CDR3 nucleotides read TGCGCCAGCAGTGAACCGGACAGGGGTCCCTATGGCTACACCTTC.

This clone was seen only once. The V call is TRBV5-4, the J call TRBJ1-1, with TRBD1 matching 8 bases. V shed 2 bases and J 4 bases; nucleotides not matched to a gene: 4. CDR1 is SGHNT, CDR2 YYREEE, per germline (reference sequence). The CDR3 is 14 residues long. In nucleotides, the CDR3 is TGTGCCAGCAGCTTTATAGACAGGGGCACTGAAGCTTTCTTT. Protein product: CASSFIDRGTEAFF.

The V and J genes are TRBV5-1 and TRBJ2-1, with 7 bases that match TRBD2. The CDR3 is 16 residues long. J gave up 0 bases and V 0 bases, and 3 bases lay outside the gene matches. From germline, CDR1 is SGHRS and CDR2 YFSETQ. The CDR3 nucleotides are TGCGCCAGCAGCTTGGGTAGCGGGTACTCCTACAATGAGCAGTTCTTC. It specifies CASSLGSGYSYNEQFF.

The genes are TRBV5-1 and TRBJ2-1, with TRBD2 matching 10 bases. V was pared by 2 bases and J by 5 bases, with 7 bases of the junction left unmatched. This CDR3 region has 16 residues. Germline loops: CDR1 SGHRS, CDR2 YFSETQ. Written as DNA, the CDR3 is TGCGCCAGCAGCTTTCCAGCGGGGGGGCGGAACAATGAGCAGTTCTTC. Amino acid sequence: CASSFPAGGRNNEQFF.

This sequence joins TRBV5-1 and TRBJ2-5; 8 bases are shared with TRBD1. The length of the CDR3 is 15 residues. Germline V gene lookup returns CDR1 SGHRS and CDR2 YFSETQ. J lost 3 bases, V lost 4 bases, and 8 bases had no gene match. CDR3 sequence reads: CASSLLSTGEETQYF. The CDR3 DNA reads TGCGCCAGCAGCCTTTTATCGACAGGGGAAGAGACCCAGTACTTC.

This clone was detected a few times. This chain's CDR3 is CASSDLGLNTGELFF. The CDR3 bases are TGTGCCAGCAGTGATTTGGGACTGAACACCGGGGAGCTGTTTTTT. The chain combines TRBV2 with TRBJ2-2; weak D call: TRBD2 (6 bases). V was cut by 3 bases and J by 1 base, with 9 bases left in between. The CDR3 spans 15 residues. Germline CDR1 and CDR2: SNHLY and FYNNEI.

CDR3 in amino acids: CASSKEPGGYTF. CDR3 nucleotide sequence: TGTGCCAGCAGCAAGGAGCCCGGAGGCTACACCTTC. This rearrangement joins TRBV21-1 to TRBJ1-2. TRBV21-1 constitutes a pseudogene. This CDR3 has 12 residues.

This clone was detected only once. This chain uses TRBV11-1 with TRBJ2-1, with 7 bases lining up with TRBD1. Germline CDR1 is SGHAT and CDR2 is FQDESV (reference sequence). CDR3 length: 15 residues. Germline trimming cut 6 bases from V and 7 bases from J; bases unmatched to any gene: 12. The CDR3 sequence is CASSPRQGIKNEQFF. The CDR3 bases are TGTGCCAGCAGTCCTCGACAGGGAATAAAGAATGAGCAGTTCTTC.

This clone was recorded only once. This CDR3 is CASSQSRDRGIGYTF. The DNA for the CDR3 is TGTGCCAGCAGCCAATCCCGGGACAGGGGGATTGGCTACACCTTC. The chain recombines TRBV16 with TRBJ1-2; 11 nucleotides align to TRBD1. Per germline, CDR1 KGHSY and CDR2 FQNENV. The CDR3 totals 15 residues. V lost 0 bases to trimming and J lost 7 bases; unmatched junction nucleotides: 4.

This clone was seen a few times. The chain couples TRBV2 to TRBJ1-5, with 8 bases that match TRBD1. Germline V gene sequence: CDR1 SNHLY, CDR2 FYNNEI. The J segment lost 6 bases and the V segment lost 3 bases, leaving 16 bases of the junction unmatched. The CDR3 runs to 18 residues. The CDR3 sequence: CASSDSDREFEMGQPQHF. The CDR3 nucleotides read TGTGCCAGCAGTGACTCGGACAGGGAGTTTGAAATGGGTCAGCCCCAGCATTTT.

The J gene is TRBJ1-5, the V gene TRBV6-4, with 8 positions matching TRBD1. Germline assignment: CDR1 MRHNA and CDR2 SNTAGT. This CDR3 is built from 16 residues. V was clipped by 2 bases and J by 0 bases; unmatched bases: 3. CDR3 sequence: CASSDRDRFSNQPQHF. The CDR3 coding sequence is TGTGCCAGCAGTGACCGGGACAGGTTTAGCAATCAGCCCCAGCATTTT.

The chain's CDR3 is CASSTTPTGPNTEAFF. CDR3 DNA sequence: TGTGCCAGTAGTACTACCCCGACAGGGCCGAACACTGAAGCTTTCTTT. The rearrangement links TRBV19 to TRBJ1-1; the match to TRBD1 covers 7 bases. The J segment lost 1 base and the V segment lost 4 bases, leaving 9 bases of the junction unmatched. This CDR3 contains 16 residues. The germline V gene has CDR1 LNHDA and CDR2 SQIVND (reference sequence).

The CDR3 loop is CASTTPRGNYGYTF. In DNA form, the CDR3 reads TGTGCCAGCACGACCCCGCGGGGTAACTATGGCTACACCTTC. The rearrangement joins TRBV27 to TRBJ1-2; no clear D gene. This CDR3 spans 14 amino acids. Germline CDR1 and CDR2: MNHEY and SMNVEV (reference sequence). With 7 bases removed from V and 1 base from J, the gap between germline ends came to 13 bases.

The CDR3 loop reads CAWSVGGKATEAFF. DNA of the CDR3: TGTGCCTGGAGTGTTGGAGGGAAGGCGACTGAAGCTTTCTTT. The chain recombines TRBV30 with TRBJ1-1; D gene ambiguous. The CDR3 contains 14 residues. V was cut by 0 bases and J by 5 bases, with 13 bases left in between. Germline loops: CDR1 GTSNPN, CDR2 SVGIG (reference sequence).

This clone has just a few counts. The chain employs TRBV4-2 and TRBJ1-2; possibly TRBD1 for D (6 bases). V was pared by 0 bases and J by 6 bases, with 14 bases between. The CDR3 sequence is 15 residues long. Germline V CDR1 and CDR2: LGHNA, YNFKEQ. CDR3 DNA: TGTGCCAGCAGCCAAGATCCTCGGGGGGCGCATGGCTACACCTTC. As protein: CASSQDPRGAHGYTF.

This sequence joins TRBV6-1 and TRBJ2-5; 9 positions agree with TRBD1. Trimming removed 3 bases from V and 5 bases from J; junction bases left unmatched: 4. The CDR3 loop spans 14 amino acids. Germline CDR1 MNHNS, CDR2 SASEGT. The CDR3 region is CASSDDRGYETQYF. The CDR3 DNA follows: TGTGCCAGCAGTGATGACAGGGGGTACGAGACCCAGTACTTC.

Only one count was recorded for this clone. The rearrangement links TRBV11-2 to TRBJ2-2, with 7 nucleotides matching TRBD1. The CDR3 runs 15 residues. The trim removed 6 bases at V and 4 bases at J, leaving 8 bases unmatched. The germline gives CDR1 SGHAT, CDR2 FQNNGV. This CDR3 reads CASSPEGTATGELFF. The CDR3 DNA reads as TGTGCCAGCAGTCCCGAGGGGACAGCCACCGGGGAGCTGTTTTTT.

This chain links TRBV19 with TRBJ1-1; weak D call: TRBD1 (5 bases). V shed 5 bases and J shed 0 bases, with 16 bases lying between them. The CDR3 totals 16 residues. Germline lookup yields CDR1 LNHDA and CDR2 SQIVND (reference sequence). Here the CDR3 DNA reads TGTGCCAGTAGTCCAGCACGACAGATATTGAACACTGAAGCTTTCTTT. Translated: CASSPARQILNTEAFF.

The chain uses TRBV6-2 or TRBV6-3 and TRBJ1-5, with 10 bases lining up with TRBD1. The V and J ends lost 2 bases and 4 bases, in that order; junction bases with no gene match: 5. In germline, CDR1 is MNHEY, CDR2 SVGEGT. This CDR3 is built from 16 residues. CDR3 bases: TGTGCCAGCAGTTACCTTCCGGGACAGGGGAATCAGCCCCAGCATTTT. This codes for CASSYLPGQGNQPQHF.

The rearrangement joins TRBV1 to TRBJ2-7; the tabulated D call, TRBD2, remains unverified against the DNA. TRBV1 is given as a pseudogene. This CDR3 spans 18 amino acids. The CDR3: CTSSQERDWLAGVVEQYF. The CDR3 nucleotides read TGCACCAGCAGCCAAGAGAGAGATTGGCTAGCGGGAGTGGTCGAGCAGTACTTC.

The chain recombines TRBV19 with TRBJ1-5; TRBD1 matches 9 bases. The CDR3 covers 14 residues. J gave up 9 bases and V 7 bases, and 10 bases lay outside the gene matches. The germline CDR1 and CDR2 sequences are LNHDA and SQIVND (reference sequence). CDR3 residues: CASMDRGFEGPQHF. The CDR3 DNA sequence: TGTGCCAGTATGGACAGGGGATTTGAAGGGCCCCAGCATTTT. Combining the CDR3 with reference TRBV19 and TRBJ1-5 gives the whole variable domain DGGITQSPKYLFRKEGQNVTLSCEQNLNHDAMYWYRQDPGQGLRLIYYSQIVNDFQKGDIAEGYSVSREKKESFPLTVTSAQKNPTAFYLCASMDRGFEGPQHFGDGTRLSIL.

CDR3 in amino acids: CASSLIAGGTYEQYF. The CDR3 DNA reads as TGTGCCAGCAGTTTAATAGCCGGGGGGACCTACGAGCAGTACTTC. This chain links TRBV27 with TRBJ2-7, with 7 bases aligning to TRBD2. The CDR3 extends over 15 amino acids. V dropped 2 bases and J dropped 2; count of bases not matched to a gene: 6. CDR1 is MNHEY, CDR2 SMNVEV, per germline (reference sequence).

The genes are TRBV27 and TRBJ2-2, with a weak D call TRBD2 (5 bases). CDR1 is MNHEY, CDR2 SMNVEV, per germline (reference sequence). The V end lost 5 bases, the J end lost 7 bases, and 14 bases lay between the germline ends. The length of the CDR3 is 14 residues. This CDR3 is CASSLAREHGELFF. The CDR3 nucleotides are TGTGCCAGCAGTCTCGCGAGGGAACACGGGGAGCTGTTTTTT.

The rearrangement links TRBV5-1 to TRBJ2-3; the match to TRBD2 covers 10 bases. V shed 0 bases, J shed 0 bases, and the junction held 7 bases outside the gene matches. The CDR3 has 18 amino acids. Germline V gene lookup returns CDR1 SGHRS and CDR2 YFSETQ. The CDR3 DNA reads TGCGCCAGCAGCTTGGGCGGACTAGCGGACGCTAGCACAGATACGCAGTATTTT. This codes for CASSLGGLADASTDTQYF. Filled out from reference TRBV5-1 and TRBJ2-3, the complete variable domain reads KAGVTQTPRYLIKTRGQQVTLSCSPISGHRSVSWYQQTPGQGLQFLFEYFSETQRNKGNFPGRFSGRQFSNSRSEMNVSTLELGDSALYLCASSLGGLADASTDTQYFGPGTRLTVL.

The rearrangement links TRBV7-9 to TRBJ2-3; maybe TRBD2 (6 bases). The CDR3 is made up of 13 amino acids. V was trimmed by 11 bases and J by 2 bases, leaving 14 bases between them. The V gene's germline CDR1 is SEHNR and CDR2 FQNEAQ (reference sequence). The CDR3 is CAGELANTDTQYF. CDR3 bases: TGTGCCGGCGAGCTAGCGAACACAGATACGCAGTATTTT.